This TCR beta chain was documented in a study of regulatory T cells in long-lasting Graves disease. Notes on the study in general: Patients with persistent disease showed a bias toward TRBV28, TRBJ1-2 and TRBJ2-5. Thyroid tissue was not studied; only peripheral blood was.

The CDR3 has 13 residues. The ends were cut back, 3 bases at V and 3 bases at J, with 8 bases in the middle. Time point given: newly diagnosed GD, antithyroid drugs for less than 3 months. Making the TCR library involved RNA that had been extracted from PBMCs. This clonotype occurred many times. What it binds is unknown. In building TCR beta libraries, iRepertoire HTBI primers were used together with Arm-PCR of CDR3 regions. Using its own MiXCR run on the multiplex PCR reads, TCRdb lists one record per CDR3 protein. The sample lists 300,000 to 400,000 distinct CDR3 sequences; 15% to 19% were seen once.

The clonotype was recovered from a female donor with Graves disease. This sequence joins TRBV12-3 or TRBV12-4 and TRBJ1-1; D remains ambiguous. The source material was peripheral blood mononuclear cells (PBMCs), sampled at new diagnosis, from a patient treated with antithyroid drugs. CDR3 amino acids: CASSFGRDTEAFF. CDR3 sequence (DNA): TGTGCCAGCAGTTTTGGCCGGGACACTGAAGCTTTCTTT.